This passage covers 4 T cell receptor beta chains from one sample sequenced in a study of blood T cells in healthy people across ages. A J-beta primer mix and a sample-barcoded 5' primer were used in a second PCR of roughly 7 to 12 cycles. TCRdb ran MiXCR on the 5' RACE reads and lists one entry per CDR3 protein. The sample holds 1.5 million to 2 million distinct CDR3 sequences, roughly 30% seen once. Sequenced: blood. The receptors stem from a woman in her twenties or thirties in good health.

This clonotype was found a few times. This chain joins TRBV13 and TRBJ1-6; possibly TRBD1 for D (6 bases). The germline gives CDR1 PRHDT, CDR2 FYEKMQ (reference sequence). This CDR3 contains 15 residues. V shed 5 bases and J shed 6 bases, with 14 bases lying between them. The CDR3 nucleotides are TGTGCCAGCAGCATCGACAGGCTTTCTAATTCACCCCTCCACTTT. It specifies CASSIDRLSNSPLHF.

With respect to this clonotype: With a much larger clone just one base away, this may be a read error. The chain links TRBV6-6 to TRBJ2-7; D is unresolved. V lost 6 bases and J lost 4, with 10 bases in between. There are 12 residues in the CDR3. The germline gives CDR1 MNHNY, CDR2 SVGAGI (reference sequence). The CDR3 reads CASREPGYEQYF. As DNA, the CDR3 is TGTGCCAGCAGAGAACCGGGTTACGAGCAGTACTTC.

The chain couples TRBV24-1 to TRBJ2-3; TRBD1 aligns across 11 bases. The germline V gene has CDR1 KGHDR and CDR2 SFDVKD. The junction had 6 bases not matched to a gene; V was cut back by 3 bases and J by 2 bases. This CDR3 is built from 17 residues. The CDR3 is CATSDRGQGALTDTQYF. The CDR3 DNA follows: TGTGCCACCAGTGATAGAGGACAGGGGGCCCTCACAGATACGCAGTATTTT.

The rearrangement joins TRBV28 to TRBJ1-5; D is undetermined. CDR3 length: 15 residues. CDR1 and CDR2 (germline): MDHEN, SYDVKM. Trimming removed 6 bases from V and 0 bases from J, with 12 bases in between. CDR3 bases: TGTGCCAGCAGCCTAACCCAGTATAGCAATCAGCCCCAGCATTTT. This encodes CASSLTQYSNQPQHF.